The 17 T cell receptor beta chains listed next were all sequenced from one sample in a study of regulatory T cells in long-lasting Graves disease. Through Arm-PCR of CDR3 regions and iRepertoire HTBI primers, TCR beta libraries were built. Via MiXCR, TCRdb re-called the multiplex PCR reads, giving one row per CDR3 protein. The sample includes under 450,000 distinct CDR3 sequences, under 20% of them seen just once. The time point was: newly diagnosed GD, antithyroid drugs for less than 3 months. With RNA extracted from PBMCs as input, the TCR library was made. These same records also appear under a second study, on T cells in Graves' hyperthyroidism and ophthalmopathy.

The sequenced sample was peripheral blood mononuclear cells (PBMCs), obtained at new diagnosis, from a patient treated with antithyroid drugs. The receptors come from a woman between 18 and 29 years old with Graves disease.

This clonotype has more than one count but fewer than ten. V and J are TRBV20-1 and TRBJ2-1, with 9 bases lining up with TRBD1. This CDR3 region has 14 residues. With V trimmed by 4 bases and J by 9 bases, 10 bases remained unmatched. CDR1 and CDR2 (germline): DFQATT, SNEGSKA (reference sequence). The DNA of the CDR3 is TGCAGTGCTACTTACAGGGGGCGGAATAGTGAGCAGTTCTTC. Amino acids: CSATYRGRNSEQFF.

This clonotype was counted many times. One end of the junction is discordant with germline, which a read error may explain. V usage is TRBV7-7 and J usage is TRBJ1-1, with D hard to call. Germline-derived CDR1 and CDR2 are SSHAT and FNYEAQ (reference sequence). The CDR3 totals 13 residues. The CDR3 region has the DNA TGTGCTAGCAGCTTAGTATCCGGGTCCGAAGCTTTCTTT. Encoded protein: CASSLVSGSEAFF. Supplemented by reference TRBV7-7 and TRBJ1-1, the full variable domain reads GAGVSQSPRYKVTKRGQDVTLRCDPISSHATLYWYQQALGQGPEFLTYFNYEAQPDKSGLPSDRFSAERPEGSISTLTIQRTEQRDSAMYRCASSLVSGSEAFFGQGTRLTVV.

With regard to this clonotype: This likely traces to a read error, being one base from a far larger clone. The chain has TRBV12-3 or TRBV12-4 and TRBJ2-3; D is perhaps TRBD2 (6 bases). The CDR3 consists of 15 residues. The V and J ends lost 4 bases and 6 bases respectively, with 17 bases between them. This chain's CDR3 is CASSSRDWNYDTQYF. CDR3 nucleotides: TGTGCCAGCAGTTCCCGGGACTGGAATTATGATACGCAGTATTTT.

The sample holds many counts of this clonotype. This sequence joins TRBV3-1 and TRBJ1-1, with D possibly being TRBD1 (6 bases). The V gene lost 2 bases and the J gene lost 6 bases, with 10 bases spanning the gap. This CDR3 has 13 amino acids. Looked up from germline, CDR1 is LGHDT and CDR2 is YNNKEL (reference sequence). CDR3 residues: CASSQLEGAEAFF. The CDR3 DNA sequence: TGTGCCAGCAGCCAACTAGAGGGGGCTGAAGCTTTCTTT.

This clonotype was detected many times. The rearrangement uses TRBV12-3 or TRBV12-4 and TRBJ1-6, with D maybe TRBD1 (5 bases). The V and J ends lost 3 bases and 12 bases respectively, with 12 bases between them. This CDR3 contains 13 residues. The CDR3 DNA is TGTGCCAGCAGTTTCGGGGCTTGGGGACCCCTCCACTTT. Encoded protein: CASSFGAWGPLHF.

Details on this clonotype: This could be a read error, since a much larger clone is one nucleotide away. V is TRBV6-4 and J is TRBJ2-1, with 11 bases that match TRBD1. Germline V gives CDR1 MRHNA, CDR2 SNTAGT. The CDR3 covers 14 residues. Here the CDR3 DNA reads TGTGCCAGCGGTGACGGGACAGGGGGCAATGAGCAGTTCTTC. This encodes CASGDGTGGNEQFF.

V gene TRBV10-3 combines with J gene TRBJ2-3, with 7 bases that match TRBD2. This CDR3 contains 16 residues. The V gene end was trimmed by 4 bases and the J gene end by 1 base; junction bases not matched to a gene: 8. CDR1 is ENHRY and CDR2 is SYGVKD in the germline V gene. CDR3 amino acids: CAISVVLAEGTDTQYF. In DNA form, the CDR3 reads TGTGCCATCAGTGTGGTCCTAGCGGAGGGCACAGATACGCAGTATTTT.

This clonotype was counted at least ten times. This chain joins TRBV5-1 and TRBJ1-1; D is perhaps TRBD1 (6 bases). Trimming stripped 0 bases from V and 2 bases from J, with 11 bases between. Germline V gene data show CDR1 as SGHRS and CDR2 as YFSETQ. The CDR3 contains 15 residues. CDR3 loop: CASSLDRDLNTEAFF. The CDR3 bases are TGCGCCAGCAGCTTGGACAGGGACCTTAACACTGAAGCTTTCTTT.

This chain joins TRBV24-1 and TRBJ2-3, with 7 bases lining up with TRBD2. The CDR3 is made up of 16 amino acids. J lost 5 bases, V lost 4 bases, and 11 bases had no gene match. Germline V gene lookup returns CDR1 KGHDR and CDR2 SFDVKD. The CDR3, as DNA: TGTGCCACCAGTGACCCGGGAGGTCAGGTGAAAGATACGCAGTATTTT. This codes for CATSDPGGQVKDTQYF.

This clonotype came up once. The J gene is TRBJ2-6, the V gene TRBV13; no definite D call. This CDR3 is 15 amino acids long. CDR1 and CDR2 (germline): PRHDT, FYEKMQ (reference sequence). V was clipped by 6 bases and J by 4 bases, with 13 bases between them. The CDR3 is CASSGWGGGANVLTF. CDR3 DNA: TGTGCCAGCAGTGGATGGGGTGGCGGGGCCAACGTCCTGACTTTC.

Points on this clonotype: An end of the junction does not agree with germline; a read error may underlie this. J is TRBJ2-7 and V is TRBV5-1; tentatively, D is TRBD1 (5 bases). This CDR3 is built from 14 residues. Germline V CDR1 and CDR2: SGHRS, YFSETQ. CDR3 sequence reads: CASGLVWGPSEQYF. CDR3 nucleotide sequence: TGCGCCAGCGGCTTGGTTTGGGGCCCCTCCGAGCAGTACTTC.

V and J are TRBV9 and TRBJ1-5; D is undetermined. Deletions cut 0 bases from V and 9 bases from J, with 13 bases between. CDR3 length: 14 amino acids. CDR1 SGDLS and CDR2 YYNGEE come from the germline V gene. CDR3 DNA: TGTGCCAGCAGCGTAGGTCGAGATAGCGGGCCCCAGCATTTT. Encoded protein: CASSVGRDSGPQHF.

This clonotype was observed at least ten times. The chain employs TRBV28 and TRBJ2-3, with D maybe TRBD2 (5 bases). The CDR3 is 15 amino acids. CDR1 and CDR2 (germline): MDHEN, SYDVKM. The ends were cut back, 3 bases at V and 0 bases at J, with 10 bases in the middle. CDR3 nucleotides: TGTGCCAGCAGTTTCGGGGTCCCTAGCACAGATACGCAGTATTTT. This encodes CASSFGVPSTDTQYF.

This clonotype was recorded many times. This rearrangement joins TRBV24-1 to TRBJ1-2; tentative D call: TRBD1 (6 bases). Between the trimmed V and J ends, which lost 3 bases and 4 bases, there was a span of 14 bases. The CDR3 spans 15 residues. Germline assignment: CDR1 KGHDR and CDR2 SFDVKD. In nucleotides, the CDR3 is TGTGCCACCAGTGATGCAGCTCAGGGGTCCTATGGCTACACCTTC. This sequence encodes CATSDAAQGSYGYTF.

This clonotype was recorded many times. CDR3 sequence reads: CASTLDNTEAFF. CDR3 coding DNA: TGTGCCAGCACCCTGGACAACACTGAAGCTTTCTTT. The chain recombines TRBV12-3 or TRBV12-4 with TRBJ1-1, with unresolved D. Trimming removed 7 bases from V and 2 bases from J, with 8 bases in between. This CDR3 contains 12 residues.

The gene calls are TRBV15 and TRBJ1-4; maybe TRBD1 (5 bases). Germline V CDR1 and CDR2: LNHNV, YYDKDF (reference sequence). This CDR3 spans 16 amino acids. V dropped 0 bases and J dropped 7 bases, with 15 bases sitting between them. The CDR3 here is CATSRDHSRAREKLFF. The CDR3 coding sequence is TGTGCCACCAGCAGAGATCATAGCAGGGCTCGTGAAAAACTGTTTTTT.

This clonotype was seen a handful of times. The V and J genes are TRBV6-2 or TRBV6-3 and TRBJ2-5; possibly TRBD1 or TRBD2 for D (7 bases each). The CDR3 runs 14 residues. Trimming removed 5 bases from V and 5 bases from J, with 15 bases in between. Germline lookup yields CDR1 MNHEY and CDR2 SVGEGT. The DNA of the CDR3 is TGTGCCAGCAGTCTGACAGGGAGGGGGGAGACCCAGTACTTC. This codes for CASSLTGRGETQYF.